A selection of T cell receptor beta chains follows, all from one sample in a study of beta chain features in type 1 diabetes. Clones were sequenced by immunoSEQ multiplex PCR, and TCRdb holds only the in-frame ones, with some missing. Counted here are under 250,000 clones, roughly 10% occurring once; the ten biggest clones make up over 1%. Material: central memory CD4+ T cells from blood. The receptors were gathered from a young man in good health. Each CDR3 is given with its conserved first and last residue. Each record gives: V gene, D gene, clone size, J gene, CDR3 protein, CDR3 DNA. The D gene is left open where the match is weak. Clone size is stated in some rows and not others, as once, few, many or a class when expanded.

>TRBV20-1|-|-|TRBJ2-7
CSPYRDYEQYF
TGCAGTCCTTACAGGGACTACGAGCAGTACTTC
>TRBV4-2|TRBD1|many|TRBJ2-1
CASSQDRGQEVNEQFF
TGTGCCAGCAGTCAGGACAGGGGCCAAGAAGTCAATGAGCAGTTCTTC
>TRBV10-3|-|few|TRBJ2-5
CAISEAAGETQYF
TGTGCCATCAGTGAGGCGGCAGGCGAGACCCAGTACTTC
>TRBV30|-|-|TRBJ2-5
CAWSVSLPRETQYF
TGTGCCTGGAGTGTAAGTCTCCCTAGGGAGACCCAGTACTTC
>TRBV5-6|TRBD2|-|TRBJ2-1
CASSPGGDSPSQFF
TGTGCCAGCAGCCCCGGGGGGGACTCCCCGTCCCAGTTCTTC
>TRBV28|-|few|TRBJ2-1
CASSLRGARYNEQFF
TGTGCCAGCAGTTTGAGGGGGGCGCGCTACAATGAGCAGTTCTTC
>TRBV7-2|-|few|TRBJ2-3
CASSFGLITDTQYF
TGTGCCAGCAGCTTCGGTCTGATCACAGATACGCAGTATTTT
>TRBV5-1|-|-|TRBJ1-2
CASSLQQGHGYTF
TGCGCCAGCAGCTTGCAACAGGGCCATGGCTACACCTTC
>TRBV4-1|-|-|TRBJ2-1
CASSQLFNEQFF
TGCGCCAGCAGCCAACTCTTTAATGAGCAGTTCTTC
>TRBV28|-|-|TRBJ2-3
CASSSPRGTTVTDTQYF
TGTGCCAGCAGTTCGCCCAGGGGCACGACTGTCACAGATACGCAGTATTTT
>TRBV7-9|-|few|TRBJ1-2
CASSLAGSYGYTF
TGTGCCAGCAGCTTAGCGGGGAGTTATGGCTACACCTTC
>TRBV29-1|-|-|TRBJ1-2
CSVEFGSGYTF
TGCAGCGTTGAGTTTGGGAGTGGCTACACCTTC
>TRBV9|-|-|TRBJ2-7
CASSVAEVGEQYF
TGTGCCAGCAGCGTAGCTGAGGTGGGGGAGCAGTACTTC
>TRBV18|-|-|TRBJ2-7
CASSPMSVGRGAQYF
TGTGCCAGCTCACCAATGTCGGTAGGTCGAGGTGCGCAGTACTTC
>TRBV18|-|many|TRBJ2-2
CASSLANTGELFF
TGTGCCAGCTCCCTCGCGAACACCGGGGAGCTGTTTTTT
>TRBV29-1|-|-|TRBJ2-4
CSVEPPGGRGLQYF
TGCAGCGTTGAACCCCCAGGCGGGCGGGGCTTGCAGTACTTC
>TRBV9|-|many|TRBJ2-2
CASSVYATNTGELFF
TGTGCCAGCAGCGTATACGCCACGAACACCGGGGAGCTGTTTTTT
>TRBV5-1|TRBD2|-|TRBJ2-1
CASRLAGGPSNEQFF
TGCGCCAGCAGACTAGCGGGAGGGCCCAGTAATGAGCAGTTCTTC
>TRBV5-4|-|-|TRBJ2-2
CAPKRRTDGELFF
TGTGCCCCGAAAAGACGGACAGACGGGGAGCTGTTTTTT
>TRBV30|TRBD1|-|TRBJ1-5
CAWSENRGGQPQHF
TGTGCCTGGAGTGAAAACAGGGGTGGTCAGCCCCAGCATTTT
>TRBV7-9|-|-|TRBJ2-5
CASSPGWVQETQYF
TGTGCCAGCAGCCCAGGGTGGGTCCAAGAGACCCAGTACTTC
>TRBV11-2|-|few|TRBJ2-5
CASSLGRGNVVETQYF
TGTGCCAGCAGCTTAGGGAGGGGGAACGTGGTGGAGACCCAGTACTTC
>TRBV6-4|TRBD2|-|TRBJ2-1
CASSTLWTSNEQFF
TGTGCCAGCAGCACCCTTTGGACTAGTAATGAGCAGTTCTTC
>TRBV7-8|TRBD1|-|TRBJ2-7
CASSNRGWGYEQYF
TGTGCCAGCAGCAACAGGGGTTGGGGTTACGAGCAGTACTTC
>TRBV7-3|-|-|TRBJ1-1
CASSLGGSNTEAFF
TGTGCCAGCAGCTTAGGGGGGTCAAACACTGAAGCTTTCTTT
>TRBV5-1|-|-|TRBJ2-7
CASSLRRDAGEQYF
TGCGCCAGCAGCTTGCGCAGGGACGCGGGCGAGCAGTACTTC
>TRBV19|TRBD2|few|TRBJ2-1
CASTPGLAGGVSNEQFF
TGTGCCAGTACCCCGGGACTAGCGGGAGGGGTCTCCAATGAGCAGTTCTTC
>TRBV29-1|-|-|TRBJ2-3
CSVGVGSGTDTQYF
TGCAGCGTTGGAGTGGGGAGCGGGACAGATACGCAGTATTTT